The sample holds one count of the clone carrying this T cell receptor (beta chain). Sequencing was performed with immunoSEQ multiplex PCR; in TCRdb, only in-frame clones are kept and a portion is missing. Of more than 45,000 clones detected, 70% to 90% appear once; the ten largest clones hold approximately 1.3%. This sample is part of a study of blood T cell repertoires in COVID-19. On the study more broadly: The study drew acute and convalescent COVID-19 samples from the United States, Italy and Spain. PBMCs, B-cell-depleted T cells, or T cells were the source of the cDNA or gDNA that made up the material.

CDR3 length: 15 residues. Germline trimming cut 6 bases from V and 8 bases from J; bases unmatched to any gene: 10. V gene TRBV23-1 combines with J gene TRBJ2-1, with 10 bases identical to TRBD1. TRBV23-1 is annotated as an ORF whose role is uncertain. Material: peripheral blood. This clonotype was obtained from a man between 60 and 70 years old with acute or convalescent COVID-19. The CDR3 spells CASSAGTGDTDEQFF. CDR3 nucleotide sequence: TGCGCCAGCAGCGCGGGGACAGGGGATACGGATGAGCAGTTCTTC.